This is a list of T cell receptor beta chains from one sample in a study of blood T cell repertoires in COVID-19. Using immunoSEQ multiplex PCR, the repertoire was profiled, and TCRdb retains in-frame clones only, with some absent. The sample holds some 270,000 clones, around nine tenths seen once. Sequencing used peripheral blood. These receptors came from a man in his forties or fifties with active or convalescent COVID-19. CDR3s include the opening cysteine and the closing phenylalanine or tryptophan. The D gene is left open where the match is weak. Clone size is shown for a subset of rows, as once, few, many or a class of expanded clone.

size,D,J,V,CDR3,DNA
.,.,TRBJ1-2,TRBV30,CAWSVRGYGYTF,TGTGCCTGGAGTGTCCGGGGATATGGCTACACCTTC
.,TRBD1,TRBJ2-7,TRBV20-1,CSVLSGDRPYF,TGCAGTGTCCTTTCTGGGGACAGGCCGTACTTC
.,TRBD1,TRBJ2-7,TRBV25-1,CASSDPDREWYEQYF,TGTGCCAGCAGTGATCCGGACAGGGAATGGTACGAGCAGTACTTC
.,.,TRBJ2-1,TRBV7-3,CASSPGKDEQFF,TGTGCCAGCAGCCCGGGAAAGGATGAGCAGTTCTTC
.,.,TRBJ1-2,TRBV28,CASSFSSTANYGYTF,TGTGCCAGCAGTTTTTCCTCCACAGCAAACTATGGCTACACCTTC
.,.,TRBJ2-7,TRBV5-1,CASSLGLYEQYF,TGCGCCAGCAGCTTAGGACTTTACGAGCAGTACTTC
.,TRBD2,TRBJ2-1,TRBV11-2,CASSLTSGPYNEQFF,TGTGCCAGCAGCCTAACTAGCGGGCCATACAATGAGCAGTTCTTC
.,TRBD1,TRBJ1-2,TRBV3-1/TRBV3-2,CASSQDPEGAVGYTF,TGTGCCAGCAGCCAAGATCCTGAGGGGGCGGTTGGCTACACCTTC
.,.,TRBJ2-7,TRBV7-2,CASSLAELLFEQYF,TGTGCCAGCAGCTTAGCGGAGTTATTATTCGAGCAGTACTTC
.,TRBD1,TRBJ1-1,TRBV7-9,CASSSGDRYEAFF,TGTGCCAGCAGCTCGGGGGACAGATATGAAGCTTTCTTT
.,TRBD1,TRBJ1-3,TRBV15,CATSKGQSGNTIYF,TGTGCCACCAGCAAGGGACAGAGTGGAAACACCATATATTTT
.,TRBD1,TRBJ1-2,TRBV6-5,CASSRDRVRGYTF,TGTGCCAGCAGTAGGGACAGGGTGAGGGGCTACACCTTC
.,TRBD2,TRBJ2-2,TRBV5-6,CASSSRVAGAGELFF,TGTGCCAGCAGCTCTCGGGTAGCGGGGGCCGGGGAGCTGTTTTTT
.,.,TRBJ2-7,TRBV9,CASSVEGEGGEQYF,TGTGCCAGCAGCGTAGAGGGGGAAGGGGGCGAGCAGTACTTC
.,TRBD2,TRBJ2-1,TRBV3-1/TRBV3-2,CASSQEGLAGVGSYNEQFF,TGTGCCAGCAGCCAAGAGGGACTAGCGGGAGTGGGGTCCTACAATGAGCAGTTCTTC
.,.,TRBJ1-4,TRBV7-6,CASGGLTNEKLFF,TGTGCCAGCGGCGGACTTACTAATGAAAAACTGTTTTTT
.,.,TRBJ1-4,TRBV6-5,CASTNAREKLFF,TGTGCCAGCACCAACGCTCGGGAAAAACTGTTTTTT
.,TRBD1,TRBJ2-7,TRBV6-6,CASSGTDYEQYF,TGTGCCAGCAGTGGGACAGACTACGAGCAGTACTTC
.,.,TRBJ1-1,TRBV9,CASSAPGTEAFF,TGTGCCAGCAGCGCCCCGGGGACTGAAGCTTTCTTT
.,TRBD1,TRBJ1-5,TRBV2,CASSLGQGRTGPQHF,TGTGCCAGCAGTCTTGGACAGGGGCGAACTGGGCCCCAGCATTTT
.,.,TRBJ2-3,TRBV11-3,CASSLAGGPADTQYF,TGTGCCAGCAGCTTAGCGGGGGGCCCCGCAGATACGCAGTATTTT
.,.,TRBJ2-3,TRBV9,CASSPGGDTDTQYF,TGTGCCAGCAGCCCCGGGGGTGACACAGATACGCAGTATTTT
once,.,TRBJ1-3,TRBV19,CASIGDRWGPGNTIYF,TGTGCCAGTATCGGGGACCGCTGGGGGCCTGGAAACACCATATATTTT
.,TRBD1,TRBJ1-2,TRBV5-1,CASSQKTGQVGYTF,TGCGCCAGCAGTCAAAAAACCGGACAGGTCGGCTACACCTTC
.,TRBD2,TRBJ2-2,TRBV4-1,CASSQDSGSRTGELFF,TGCGCCAGCAGCCAGGATAGCGGGAGTCGGACCGGGGAGCTGTTTTTT
.,.,TRBJ1-1,TRBV7-9,CASSRGLLAFF,TGTGCCAGCAGCCGGGGGTTGCTAGCTTTCTTT
.,.,TRBJ1-4,TRBV13,CASSLDREKLFF,TGTGCCAGCAGCTTAGACAGGGAAAAACTGTTTTTT
.,.,TRBJ1-6,TRBV10-2,CASSEFGDTNSPLHF,TGCGCCAGCAGTGAGTTCGGGGACACTAATTCACCCCTCCACTTT
.,.,TRBJ1-2,TRBV28,CASSTGYNYGYTF,TGTGCCAGCAGTACCGGTTATAACTATGGCTACACCTTC
few,.,TRBJ1-5,TRBV28,CASSLILARGRGQPQHF,TGTGCCAGCAGTTTGATACTAGCTCGGGGTCGCGGTCAGCCCCAGCATTTT
once,TRBD1,TRBJ1-1,TRBV5-1,CASSYHRGIEAFF,TGCGCCAGCAGCTATCACAGGGGGATTGAAGCTTTCTTT
.,TRBD1,TRBJ2-3,TRBV10-3,CAINRGQGISDTQYF,TGTGCCATCAATAGGGGACAGGGGATTTCAGATACGCAGTATTTT
.,.,TRBJ1-4,TRBV15,CATSSIGLGLMKKLFF,TGTGCCACCAGCTCTATTGGACTCGGGCTAATGAAAAAACTGTTTTTT
.,.,TRBJ2-6,TRBV3-1/TRBV3-2,CASSQDSSGANVLTF,TGTGCCAGCAGCCAAGACAGTTCTGGGGCCAACGTCCTGACTTTC
.,TRBD2,TRBJ2-5,TRBV14,CASSPRLAGGETQYF,TGTGCCAGCAGCCCCCGACTAGCGGGCGGGGAGACCCAGTACTTC
.,.,TRBJ1-3,TRBV5-1,CASSLDRANTIYF,TGCGCCAGCAGCTTGGACAGGGCAAACACCATATATTTT
.,.,TRBJ1-3,TRBV5-1,CASSLGQAYSGNTIYF,TGCGCCAGCAGCTTGGGGCAGGCTTACTCTGGAAACACCATATATTTT
once,TRBD1,TRBJ1-2,TRBV5-4,CASSSGQRLDGYTF,TGTGCCAGCAGCTCGGGACAGCGGCTCGATGGCTACACCTTC
.,.,TRBJ1-2,TRBV3-1/TRBV3-2,CASSQPRGPAAYGYTF,TGTGCCAGCAGCCAGCCCCGCGGCCCGGCGGCGTATGGCTACACCTTC
.,.,TRBJ2-7,TRBV2,CASGGTFYEQYF,TGTGCCAGCGGGGGGACGTTCTACGAGCAGTACTTC
.,TRBD1,TRBJ2-4,TRBV13,CASSPDRGHKNIQYF,TGTGCCAGCAGCCCTGACAGGGGGCACAAAAACATTCAGTACTTC
.,.,TRBJ1-3,TRBV4-1,CASSQEASGNTIYF,TGCGCCAGCAGCCAAGAGGCCTCTGGAAACACCATATATTTT
few,TRBD1,TRBJ1-2,TRBV10-3,CAIRRTGDYNYGYTF,TGTGCCATCAGAAGGACAGGGGATTATAACTATGGCTACACCTTC
.,TRBD1,TRBJ2-4,TRBV5-4,CASSSGTGGAGNIQYF,TGTGCCAGCAGCTCGGGGACAGGGGGCGCTGGGAACATTCAGTACTTC
.,.,TRBJ2-5,TRBV9,CASSVDTGKTQYF,TGTGCCAGCAGCGTCGATACAGGCAAGACCCAGTACTTC
.,TRBD1,TRBJ1-3,TRBV19,CASANRGQGARNTIYF,TGTGCCAGTGCTAACCGGGGACAGGGGGCGAGAAACACCATATATTTT
.,.,TRBJ1-4,TRBV7-9,CASSFHRAQSEKLFF,TGTGCCAGCAGCTTCCACAGGGCACAGTCTGAAAAACTGTTTTTT
.,.,TRBJ1-2,TRBV25-1,CASSDTGNYGYTF,TGTGCCAGCAGTGATACGGGGAACTATGGCTACACCTTC
.,TRBD1,TRBJ2-7,TRBV30,CASTTRQGWREQYF,TGTGCCTCCACTACCCGACAGGGCTGGCGCGAGCAGTACTTC
.,.,TRBJ2-3,TRBV28,CASSFPGDKPDTQYF,TGTGCCAGCAGTTTCCCAGGGGATAAGCCAGATACGCAGTATTTT
many,TRBD2,TRBJ2-1,TRBV9,CASSDTSGNEQFF,TGTGCCAGCAGTGACACTAGCGGAAATGAGCAGTTCTTC
.,TRBD2,TRBJ2-1,TRBV15,CATSRLTGTSHNEQFF,TGTGCCACCAGCAGACTAACCGGGACTAGCCACAATGAGCAGTTCTTC
.,.,TRBJ1-6,TRBV19,CASSMADVVHSPLHF,TGTGCCAGTAGTATGGCAGATGTGGTTCATTCACCCCTCCACTTT
.,.,TRBJ2-1,TRBV7-3,CASGEGRDNEQFF,TGTGCCAGCGGTGAGGGCCGGGACAATGAGCAGTTCTTC
.,.,TRBJ2-1,TRBV29-1,CSVEDLRDEQFF,TGCAGCGTTGAAGATTTACGGGATGAGCAGTTCTTC
.,.,TRBJ1-3,TRBV30,CAWSSYSGNTIYF,TGTGCCTGGAGTTCCTACTCTGGAAACACCATATATTTT
.,TRBD1,TRBJ1-2,TRBV2,CASRATGTGIGYTF,TGTGCCAGCAGGGCTACCGGGACAGGGATTGGCTACACCTTC
.,TRBD2,TRBJ2-1,TRBV9,CASSITSGMYNEQFF,TGTGCCAGCAGCATCACTAGCGGGATGTACAATGAGCAGTTCTTC